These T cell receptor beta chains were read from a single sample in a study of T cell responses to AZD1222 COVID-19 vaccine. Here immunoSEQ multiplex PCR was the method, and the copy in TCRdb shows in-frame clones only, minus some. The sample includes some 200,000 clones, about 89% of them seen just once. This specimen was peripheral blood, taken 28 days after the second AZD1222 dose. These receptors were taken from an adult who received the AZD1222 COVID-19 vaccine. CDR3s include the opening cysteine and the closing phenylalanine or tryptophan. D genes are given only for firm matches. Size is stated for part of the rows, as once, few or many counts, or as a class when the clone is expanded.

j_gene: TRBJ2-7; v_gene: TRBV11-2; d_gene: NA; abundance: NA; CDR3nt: TGTGCCAGCAGTTACCTGGGTCGGGGCCCAGAGGAGCAGTACTTC; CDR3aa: CASSYLGRGPEEQYF
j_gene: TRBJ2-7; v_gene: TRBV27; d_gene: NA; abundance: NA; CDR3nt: TGTGCCAGCAGTATCCCGGGACAAAAGTACGAGCAGTACTTC; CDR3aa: CASSIPGQKYEQYF
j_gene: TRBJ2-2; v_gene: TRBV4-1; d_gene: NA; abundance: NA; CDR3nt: TGCGCCAGCAGCTTCGACGGATCCTACACCGGGGAGCTGTTTTTT; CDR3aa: CASSFDGSYTGELFF
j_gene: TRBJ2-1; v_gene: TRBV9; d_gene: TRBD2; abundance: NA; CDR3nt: TGTGCCAGCAGCGTAGGTAGCGGGAGGGCCTACAATGAGCAGTTCTTC; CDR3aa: CASSVGSGRAYNEQFF
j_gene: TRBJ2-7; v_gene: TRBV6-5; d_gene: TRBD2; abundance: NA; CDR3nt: TGTGCCAGCAGTCCCGCCGGGGGGAGCTACGAGCAGTACTTC; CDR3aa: CASSPAGGSYEQYF
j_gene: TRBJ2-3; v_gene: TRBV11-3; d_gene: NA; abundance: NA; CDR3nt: TGTGCCAGCAGCTTCGGCAGAACTAGCACAGATACGCAGTATTTT; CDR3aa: CASSFGRTSTDTQYF
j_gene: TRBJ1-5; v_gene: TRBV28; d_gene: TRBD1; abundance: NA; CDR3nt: TGTGCCAGCAGTTTAGTGGGACAGAGGCAGCCCCAGCATTTT; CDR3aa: CASSLVGQRQPQHF
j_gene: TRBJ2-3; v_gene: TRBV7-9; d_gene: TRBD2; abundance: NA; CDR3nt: TGTGCCAGCAGCTGGGGACTAGCGGGAGCAGATACGCAGTATTTT; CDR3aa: CASSWGLAGADTQYF
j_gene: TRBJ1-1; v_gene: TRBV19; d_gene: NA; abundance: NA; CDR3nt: TGTGCCAGTAGTGGAGGGAGTTCGGCTTTCTTT; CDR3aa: CASSGGSSAFF
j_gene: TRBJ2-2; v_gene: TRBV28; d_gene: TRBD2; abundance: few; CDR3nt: TGTGCCAGCAGCTCCCCTAGCGGGAGGGGGGATACCGGGGAGCTGTTTTTT; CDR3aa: CASSSPSGRGDTGELFF
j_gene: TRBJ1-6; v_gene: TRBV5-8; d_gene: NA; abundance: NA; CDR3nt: TGTGCCAGCGGGGGCGAGAGCTCCTATAATTCACCCCTCCACTTT; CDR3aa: CASGGESSYNSPLHF
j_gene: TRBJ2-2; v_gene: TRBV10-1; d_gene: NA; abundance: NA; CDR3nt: TGCGCCAGCTCCACCCCCGCCGGGGAGCTGTTTTTT; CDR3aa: CASSTPAGELFF
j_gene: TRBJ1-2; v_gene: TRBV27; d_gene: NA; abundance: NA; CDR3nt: TGTGCCAGCAGGCCCAGGGCAGGGACCTATGGCTACACCTTC; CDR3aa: CASRPRAGTYGYTF
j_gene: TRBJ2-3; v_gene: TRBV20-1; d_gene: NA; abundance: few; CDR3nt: TGCAGTGCTAGTTCGATCAGTCAGGGAATAGATACGCAGTATTTT; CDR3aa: CSASSISQGIDTQYF
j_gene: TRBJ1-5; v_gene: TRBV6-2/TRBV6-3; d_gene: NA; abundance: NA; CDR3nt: TGTGCCAGCAGTTACGTGAATAGCAATCAGCCCCAGCATTTT; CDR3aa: CASSYVNSNQPQHF
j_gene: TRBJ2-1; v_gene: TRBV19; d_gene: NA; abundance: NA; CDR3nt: TGTGCCAGTAGTATCGGGGGGCCGCTCTACAATGAGCAGTTCTTC; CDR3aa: CASSIGGPLYNEQFF
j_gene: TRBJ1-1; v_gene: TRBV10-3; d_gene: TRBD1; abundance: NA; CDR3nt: TGTGCCATCAGGGGACAGACGAACACTGAAGCTTTCTTT; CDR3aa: CAIRGQTNTEAFF
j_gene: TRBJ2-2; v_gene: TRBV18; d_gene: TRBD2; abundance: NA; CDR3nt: TGTGCCAGCTCACCACGCCTAAGCGGGAGGGCCGACACGAGGAGCACCGGGGAGCTGTTTTTT; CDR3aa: CASSPRLSGRADTRSTGELFF
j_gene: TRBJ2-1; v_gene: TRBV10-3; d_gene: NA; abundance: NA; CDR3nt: TGTGCCATCAGTGGTGACGTACGGGGGCAGTTCTTC; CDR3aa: CAISGDVRGQFF
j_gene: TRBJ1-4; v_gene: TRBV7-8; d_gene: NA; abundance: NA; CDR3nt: TGTGCCAGCAGCTTAGCGTTAGGGGGGTCTAATGAAAAACTGTTTTTT; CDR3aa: CASSLALGGSNEKLFF
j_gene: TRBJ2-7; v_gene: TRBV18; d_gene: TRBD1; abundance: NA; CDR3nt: TGTGCCAGCTCCCCCGACAGGGTTTCCTACGAGCAGTACTTC; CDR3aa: CASSPDRVSYEQYF
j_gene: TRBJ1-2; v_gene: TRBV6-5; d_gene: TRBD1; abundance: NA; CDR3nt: TGTGCCAGCCAGGACAGGGGGCCATGGGGCTACACCTTC; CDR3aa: CASQDRGPWGYTF
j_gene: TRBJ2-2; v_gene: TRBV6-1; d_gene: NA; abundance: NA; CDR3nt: TGTGCCAGCAGTTCCGCAGGGGCCACCGGGGAGCTGTTTTTT; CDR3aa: CASSSAGATGELFF
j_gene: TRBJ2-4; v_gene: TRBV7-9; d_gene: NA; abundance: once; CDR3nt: TGTGCCAGCACCCCCTTAGCCAAAAACATTCAGTACTTC; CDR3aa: CASTPLAKNIQYF
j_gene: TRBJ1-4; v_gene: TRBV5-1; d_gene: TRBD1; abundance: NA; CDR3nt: TGCGCCAGCAGCTTTAGACAGGGGGGAGGTGAAAAACTGTTTTTT; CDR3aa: CASSFRQGGGEKLFF
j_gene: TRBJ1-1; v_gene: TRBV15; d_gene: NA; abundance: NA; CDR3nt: TGTGCCACCAGCACCATTACAGGGAATGAAGCTTTCTTT; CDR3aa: CATSTITGNEAFF
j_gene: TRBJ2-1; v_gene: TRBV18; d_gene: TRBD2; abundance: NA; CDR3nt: TGTGCCAGCTCATCCCTAGCGGGGATTAACAATGAGCAGTTCTTC; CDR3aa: CASSSLAGINNEQFF
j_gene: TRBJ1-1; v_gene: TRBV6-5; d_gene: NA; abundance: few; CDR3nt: TGTGCCAGCAGTTACGGGCACCAGGGAAACACTGAAGCTTTCTTT; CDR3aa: CASSYGHQGNTEAFF
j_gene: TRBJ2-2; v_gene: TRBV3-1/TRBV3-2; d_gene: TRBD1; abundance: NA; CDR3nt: TGTGCCAGCAGCCAAGGGACAGGGGCAACCGGGGAGCTGTTTTTT; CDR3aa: CASSQGTGATGELFF
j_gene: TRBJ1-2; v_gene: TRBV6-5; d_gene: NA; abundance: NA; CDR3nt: TGTGCCAGCAGTTACAAAGGGAGTGGGGAATATGGCTACACCTTC; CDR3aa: CASSYKGSGEYGYTF
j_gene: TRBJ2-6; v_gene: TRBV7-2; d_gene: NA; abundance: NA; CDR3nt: TGTGCCAGCAGCCCAATACGTGCCAACGTCCTGACTTTC; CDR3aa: CASSPIRANVLTF
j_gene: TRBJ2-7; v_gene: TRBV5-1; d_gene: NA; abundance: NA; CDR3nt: TGCGCCAGCAGCTTCCGACCGGATAGCGAATCCTACGAGCAGTACTTC; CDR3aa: CASSFRPDSESYEQYF
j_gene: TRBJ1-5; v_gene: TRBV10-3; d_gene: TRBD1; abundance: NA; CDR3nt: TGTGCCATCAGTGAGTCAGGAGACAGGGGGCATCAGCCCCAGCATTTT; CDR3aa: CAISESGDRGHQPQHF
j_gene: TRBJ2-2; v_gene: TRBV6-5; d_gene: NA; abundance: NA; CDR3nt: TGTGCCAGCAGTTCCTGGAACACCGGGGAGCTGTTTTTT; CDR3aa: CASSSWNTGELFF
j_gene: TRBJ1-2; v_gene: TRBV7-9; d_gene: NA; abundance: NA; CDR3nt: TGTGCCAGCAGCTTAGCCGCAGGATTTCATGGCTACACCTTC; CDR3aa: CASSLAAGFHGYTF
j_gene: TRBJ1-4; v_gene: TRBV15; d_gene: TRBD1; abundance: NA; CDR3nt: TGTGCCACCAGCAGAGCCGCGGGGGGACAGGGGGCTTTAGAAAAACTGTTTTTT; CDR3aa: CATSRAAGGQGALEKLFF
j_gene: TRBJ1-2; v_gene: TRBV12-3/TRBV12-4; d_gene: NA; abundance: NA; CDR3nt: TGTGCCAGCAGTTTTGCGGGGGGCTATGGCTACACCTTC; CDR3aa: CASSFAGGYGYTF
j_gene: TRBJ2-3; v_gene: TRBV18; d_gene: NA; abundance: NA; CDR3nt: TGTGCCAGCTCACCAGTTGCTGGGGATACGCAGTATTTT; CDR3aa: CASSPVAGDTQYF
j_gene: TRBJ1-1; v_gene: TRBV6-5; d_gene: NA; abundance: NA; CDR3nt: TGTGCCAGCAGTTACTCGGAGGGAACCGGCACTGAAGCTTTCTTT; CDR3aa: CASSYSEGTGTEAFF
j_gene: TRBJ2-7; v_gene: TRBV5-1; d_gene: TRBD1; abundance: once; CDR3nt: TGCGCCAGCAGTCCGACCGGGACAGGGGGCTACGAGCAGTACTTC; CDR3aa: CASSPTGTGGYEQYF
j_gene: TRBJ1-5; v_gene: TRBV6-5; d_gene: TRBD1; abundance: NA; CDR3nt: TGTGCCAGCAGATTGGGACAGAATAGCAATCAGCCCCAGCATTTT; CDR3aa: CASRLGQNSNQPQHF
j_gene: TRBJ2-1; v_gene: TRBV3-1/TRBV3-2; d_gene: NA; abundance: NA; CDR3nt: TGTGCCAGCAGCCAAGAAGACCGTTACCCCAATGAGCAGTTCTTC; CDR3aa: CASSQEDRYPNEQFF